The source of this TCR beta chain is a study of shared clonotypes between healthy human individuals. The V end lost 5 bases, the J end lost 1 base, and 8 bases lay between the germline ends. The germline CDR1 and CDR2 sequences are LNHDA and SQIVND (reference sequence). The CDR3 contains 14 residues. It was at deep level that the assay was run. TCRdb's table, derived via immunoSEQ multiplex PCR, lists solely in-frame clones and lacks some. In the table there are some 2,500,000 clones, 85% to 95% of which are singletons. Points on this clone: Its antigen is undetermined.

General study findings and limits: Represented diversity, genetic and exposure-history alike, was limited by few donors. Sharing across four donors was highest in naive CD4 (around 5%) and lowest in memory CD8 (roughly 0.4%).

The V and J genes are TRBV19 and TRBJ2-2; TRBD2 is a possible D gene (5 bases). This clonotype was sampled from a man in his late teens or twenties in good health. Some clones in this sample may be carry-over from other donors' samples. Material for sequencing was naive CD4+ T cells from PBMCs. Subset described: CD45RA+ positively selected. As DNA, the CDR3 is TGTGCCAGTAGTTATCGGGGGAACACCGGGGAGCTGTTTTTT. Amino acids: CASSYRGNTGELFF.